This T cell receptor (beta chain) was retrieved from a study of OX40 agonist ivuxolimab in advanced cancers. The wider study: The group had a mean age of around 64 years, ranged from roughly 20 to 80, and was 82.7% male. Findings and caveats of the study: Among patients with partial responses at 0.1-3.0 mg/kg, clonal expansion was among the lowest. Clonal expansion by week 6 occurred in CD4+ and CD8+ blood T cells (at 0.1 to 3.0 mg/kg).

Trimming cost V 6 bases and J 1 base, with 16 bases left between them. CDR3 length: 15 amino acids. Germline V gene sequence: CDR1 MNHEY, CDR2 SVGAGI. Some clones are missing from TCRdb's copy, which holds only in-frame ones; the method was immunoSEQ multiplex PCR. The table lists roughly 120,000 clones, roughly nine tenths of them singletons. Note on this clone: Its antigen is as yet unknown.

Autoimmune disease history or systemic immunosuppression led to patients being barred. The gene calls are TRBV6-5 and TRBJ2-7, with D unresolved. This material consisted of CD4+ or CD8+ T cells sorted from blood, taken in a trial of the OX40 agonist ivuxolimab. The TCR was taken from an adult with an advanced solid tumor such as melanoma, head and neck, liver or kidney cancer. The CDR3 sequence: CASRAPSSLSYEQYF. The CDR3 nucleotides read TGTGCCAGCAGGGCCCCATCTTCCCTTTCCTACGAGCAGTACTTC.